These T cell receptor beta chains were read from a single sample in a study of OX40 agonist ivuxolimab in advanced cancers. Sequencing used immunoSEQ multiplex PCR; TCRdb keeps in-frame clones, though not all of them. This sample has 40,000 to 50,000 clones, with about 86% found just once. The sample in question was CD4+ or CD8+ T cells sorted from blood, obtained in a trial of the OX40 agonist ivuxolimab. The origin of the receptors is an adult with an advanced solid tumor such as melanoma, head and neck, liver or kidney cancer. Each CDR3 is given with its conserved first and last residue. A D gene is named only where the DNA matches it firmly. Clone size appears in some rows only: once, few, many, or a class for an expanded clone.

d_gene: NA
v_gene: TRBV5-4
abundance: NA
j_gene: TRBJ1-1
CDR3nt: TGTGCCAGCAGCTTGTCCGGCAGCCAAAACACTGAAGCTTTCTTT
CDR3aa: CASSLSGSQNTEAFF

d_gene: NA
v_gene: TRBV5-6
abundance: NA
j_gene: TRBJ2-4
CDR3nt: TGTGCCAGCAGCTTGGACTGGCAGAGCGGAAACATTCAGTACTTC
CDR3aa: CASSLDWQSGNIQYF

d_gene: NA
v_gene: TRBV20-1
abundance: NA
j_gene: TRBJ2-7
CDR3nt: TGCAGTGCCGAGTCAGCCTACGAGCAGTACTTC
CDR3aa: CSAESAYEQYF

d_gene: NA
v_gene: TRBV19
abundance: NA
j_gene: TRBJ2-3
CDR3nt: TGTGCCAGTAGACAGGGCGGGACAGATACGCAGTATTTT
CDR3aa: CASRQGGTDTQYF

d_gene: NA
v_gene: TRBV20-1
abundance: NA
j_gene: TRBJ2-7
CDR3nt: TGCAGGACTGGGAACTCCTACGAGCAGTACTTC
CDR3aa: CRTGNSYEQYF

d_gene: TRBD1
v_gene: TRBV7-7
abundance: few
j_gene: TRBJ2-5
CDR3nt: TGTGCTAGCAGCTTAGGACAGGCTAGGGAGACCCAGTACTTC
CDR3aa: CASSLGQARETQYF

d_gene: TRBD2
v_gene: TRBV9
abundance: NA
j_gene: TRBJ2-1
CDR3nt: TGTGCCAGCAGCGATACTGTCACTAGCGGGAGAGTTGGTGAGCAGTTCTTC
CDR3aa: CASSDTVTSGRVGEQFF

d_gene: TRBD2
v_gene: TRBV7-9
abundance: NA
j_gene: TRBJ2-5
CDR3nt: TGTGCCAGCAGCCCCTGGCTAGCGGGGGGACAAGAGACCCAGTACTTC
CDR3aa: CASSPWLAGGQETQYF

d_gene: TRBD2
v_gene: TRBV5-1
abundance: NA
j_gene: TRBJ2-1
CDR3nt: TGCGCCAGCAGCGGCGATTCGCGGGGGGGCCTCAATGAGCAGTTCTTC
CDR3aa: CASSGDSRGGLNEQFF

d_gene: NA
v_gene: TRBV2
abundance: NA
j_gene: TRBJ1-1
CDR3nt: TGTGCCAGCAGCTTGGGACAGAACACTGAAGCTTTCTTT
CDR3aa: CASSLGQNTEAFF

d_gene: NA
v_gene: TRBV5-1
abundance: NA
j_gene: TRBJ2-2
CDR3nt: TGCGCCAGCAGCCTCCAGGGCACCGGGGAGCTGTTTTTT
CDR3aa: CASSLQGTGELFF

d_gene: NA
v_gene: TRBV5-1
abundance: NA
j_gene: TRBJ2-7
CDR3nt: TGCGCCAGCAGCCCGCTGGGTTACGAGCAGTACTTC
CDR3aa: CASSPLGYEQYF

d_gene: NA
v_gene: TRBV4-1
abundance: NA
j_gene: TRBJ1-2
CDR3nt: TGCGCCAGCAGCCATCCTCAGGGAGACTATGGCTACACCTTC
CDR3aa: CASSHPQGDYGYTF

d_gene: NA
v_gene: TRBV5-8
abundance: NA
j_gene: TRBJ2-3
CDR3nt: TGTGCCAGCAGCTTTGGTGTCGCGGCCCGCACAGATACGCAGTATTTT
CDR3aa: CASSFGVAARTDTQYF

d_gene: NA
v_gene: TRBV28
abundance: once
j_gene: TRBJ2-5
CDR3nt: TGTGCCAGCAACCGAGGGGAGACCCAGTACTTC
CDR3aa: CASNRGETQYF

d_gene: NA
v_gene: TRBV6-5
abundance: NA
j_gene: TRBJ1-2
CDR3nt: TGTGCCAGCAGTTACGCTGGGGGGTACTATGGCTACACCTTC
CDR3aa: CASSYAGGYYGYTF

d_gene: NA
v_gene: TRBV5-1
abundance: NA
j_gene: TRBJ2-3
CDR3nt: TGCGCCAGCAGCACCGGGGGACCTAGCACAGATACGCAGTATTTT
CDR3aa: CASSTGGPSTDTQYF

d_gene: NA
v_gene: TRBV19
abundance: few
j_gene: TRBJ2-7
CDR3nt: TGTGCCAGTAGTATCTCCGGGACGGTCTCCTACGAGCAGTACTTC
CDR3aa: CASSISGTVSYEQYF

d_gene: TRBD1
v_gene: TRBV9
abundance: NA
j_gene: TRBJ2-7
CDR3nt: TGTGCCAGCAGCCCCCGACAGGGCACCTACGAGCAGTACTTC
CDR3aa: CASSPRQGTYEQYF

d_gene: NA
v_gene: TRBV21-1
abundance: NA
j_gene: TRBJ2-5
CDR3nt: TGTGCCAGCAGCACATTGGGACAGACCCAAGAGACCCAGTACTTC
CDR3aa: CASSTLGQTQETQYF

d_gene: NA
v_gene: TRBV6-1
abundance: NA
j_gene: TRBJ1-4
CDR3nt: TGTGCCAGCAGTGAAGCCAGGGCTTTGGGGAAACTGTTTTTT
CDR3aa: CASSEARALGKLFF

d_gene: NA
v_gene: TRBV6-1
abundance: NA
j_gene: TRBJ2-7
CDR3nt: TGTGCCAGCAGTTTCGACTCGGGGAGCTCCTACGAGCAGTACTTC
CDR3aa: CASSFDSGSSYEQYF

d_gene: NA
v_gene: TRBV4-2
abundance: NA
j_gene: TRBJ2-7
CDR3nt: TGTGCCAGCAGCCAAGAGACGAACTCAGCAGTCTACGAGCAGTACTTC
CDR3aa: CASSQETNSAVYEQYF

d_gene: TRBD1
v_gene: TRBV6-1
abundance: NA
j_gene: TRBJ1-4
CDR3nt: TGTGCCGGCCACAGGGGACCTAATGAAAAACTGTTTTTT
CDR3aa: CAGHRGPNEKLFF

d_gene: TRBD1
v_gene: TRBV7-9
abundance: NA
j_gene: TRBJ1-4
CDR3nt: TGTGCCAGCAGCATAAAGACAGGGGAGAAGGAAAAACTGTTTTTT
CDR3aa: CASSIKTGEKEKLFF

d_gene: NA
v_gene: TRBV11-2
abundance: NA
j_gene: TRBJ1-5
CDR3nt: TGTGCCAGCAGCTTAGGGGTAGGGCAGCCCCAGCATTTT
CDR3aa: CASSLGVGQPQHF

d_gene: NA
v_gene: TRBV5-1
abundance: NA
j_gene: TRBJ1-1
CDR3nt: TGCGCCAGCAGCTTGGATAACCTCAGCTCTGAAGCTTTCTTT
CDR3aa: CASSLDNLSSEAFF

d_gene: NA
v_gene: TRBV20-1
abundance: NA
j_gene: TRBJ1-2
CDR3nt: TGCAGTGCTCCAAGGATCTATGGCTACACCTTC
CDR3aa: CSAPRIYGYTF

d_gene: NA
v_gene: TRBV5-1
abundance: NA
j_gene: TRBJ1-1
CDR3nt: TGCGCCAGCAGCTTGGTTCTAGGCGGGAACACTGAAGCTTTCTTT
CDR3aa: CASSLVLGGNTEAFF

d_gene: NA
v_gene: TRBV30
abundance: NA
j_gene: TRBJ2-4
CDR3nt: TGTGCCTGGAGTACAGGGAAAAACATTCAGTACTTC
CDR3aa: CAWSTGKNIQYF

d_gene: NA
v_gene: TRBV6-1
abundance: NA
j_gene: TRBJ1-4
CDR3nt: TGTGCCAGCAGAGACAGGATGGGTGAAAAACTGTTTTTT
CDR3aa: CASRDRMGEKLFF

d_gene: NA
v_gene: TRBV23-1
abundance: NA
j_gene: TRBJ2-2
CDR3nt: TGCGCCAGCATGGTGAGAGTAGTTTTCTTCGGGGAGCTGTTTTTT
CDR3aa: CASMVRVVFFGELFF

d_gene: NA
v_gene: TRBV7-9
abundance: NA
j_gene: TRBJ2-7
CDR3nt: TGTGCCAGCAGCCCCGTCTTGGACGAGCAGTACTTC
CDR3aa: CASSPVLDEQYF

d_gene: NA
v_gene: TRBV4-1
abundance: NA
j_gene: TRBJ1-5
CDR3nt: TGCGCCAGCAGCCAAGTGGGAAGAACCGCCCATTCAGGTCAGCCCCAGCATTTT
CDR3aa: CASSQVGRTAHSGQPQHF

d_gene: NA
v_gene: TRBV19
abundance: NA
j_gene: TRBJ1-2
CDR3nt: TGTGCCAGTAAGGGTCAAGAGACGGTCGGGGGCTACACCTTC
CDR3aa: CASKGQETVGGYTF

d_gene: TRBD1
v_gene: TRBV29-1
abundance: few
j_gene: TRBJ1-1
CDR3nt: TGCAGCGTCGAGACAGGGGGTTTGACTGAAGCTTTCTTT
CDR3aa: CSVETGGLTEAFF

d_gene: NA
v_gene: TRBV21-1
abundance: NA
j_gene: TRBJ1-6
CDR3nt: TGTGCCAGCCCTAGGAGGAAAGAGGAATCACCCCTCCACTTT
CDR3aa: CASPRRKEESPLHF

d_gene: NA
v_gene: TRBV27
abundance: NA
j_gene: TRBJ1-6
CDR3nt: TGTGCCAGCAGTTTACGAGATAACTATTCACCCCTCCACTTT
CDR3aa: CASSLRDNYSPLHF

d_gene: NA
v_gene: TRBV18
abundance: NA
j_gene: TRBJ1-6
CDR3nt: TGTGCCAGCTCACCGTCCTCGGGGGGGGATTCACCCCTCCACTTT
CDR3aa: CASSPSSGGDSPLHF

d_gene: NA
v_gene: TRBV25-1
abundance: NA
j_gene: TRBJ1-4
CDR3nt: TGTGCCAGCAGTGAATACGGGACAACTAATGAAAAACTGTTTTTT
CDR3aa: CASSEYGTTNEKLFF

d_gene: NA
v_gene: TRBV7-8
abundance: NA
j_gene: TRBJ2-1
CDR3nt: TGTGCCAGCAGCTTAGGGCGACAGTGGAATGAGCAGTTCTTC
CDR3aa: CASSLGRQWNEQFF